This T cell receptor (beta chain) was sequenced in a study of blood T cell repertoires in COVID-19. The V segment lost 6 bases and the J segment 6 bases; nucleotides outside the gene matches: 7. The CDR3 totals 14 residues. Germline CDR1 and CDR2: ENHRY and SYGVKD. Generated by immunoSEQ multiplex PCR, the TCRdb table keeps only in-frame clones and is missing some. The sample includes about 300,000 clones, about 85% of them seen just once. The V gene is TRBV10-3, the J gene TRBJ1-5; 8 bases agree with TRBD1. This TCR came from a young woman who had recovered from COVID-19. Sequences were obtained from PBMCs or T cells enriched from blood (not recorded which). The CDR3: CAISLGQGGQPQHF. The DNA for the CDR3 is TGTGCCATCAGCCTCGGACAGGGTGGTCAGCCCCAGCATTTT.